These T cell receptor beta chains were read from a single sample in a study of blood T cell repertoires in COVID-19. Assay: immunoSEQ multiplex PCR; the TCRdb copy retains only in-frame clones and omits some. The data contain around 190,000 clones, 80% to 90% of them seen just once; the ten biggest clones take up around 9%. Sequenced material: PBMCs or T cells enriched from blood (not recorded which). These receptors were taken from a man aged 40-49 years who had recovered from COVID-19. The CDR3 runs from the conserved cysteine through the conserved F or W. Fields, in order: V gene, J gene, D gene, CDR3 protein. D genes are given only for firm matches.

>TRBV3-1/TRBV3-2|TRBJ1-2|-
CASSLNGGRNYGYTF
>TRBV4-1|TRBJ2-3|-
CASSQGRTDTQYF
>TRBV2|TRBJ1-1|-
CASSENREAFF
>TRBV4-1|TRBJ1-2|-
CASRANYGYTF
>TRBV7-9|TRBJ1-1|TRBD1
CASSSLQPGGVTEAFF
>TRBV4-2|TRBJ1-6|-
CASSQAYLGGGSPLHF
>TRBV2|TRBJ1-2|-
CASEVINYGYTF
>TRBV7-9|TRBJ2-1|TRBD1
CASSRLTGSSYNEQFF
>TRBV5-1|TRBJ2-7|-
CASSLDPGSYEQYF
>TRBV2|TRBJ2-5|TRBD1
CASSEAGQGIGETQYF
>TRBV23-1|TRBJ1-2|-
CASSRGVPDIYGYTF
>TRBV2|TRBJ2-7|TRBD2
CASSESSGRYEQYF